This TCR beta chain came from a study of cytomegalovirus exposure and HLA in healthy donors. Study outcomes and limitations: Fewer than 200 TCR beta chains were listed as cytomegalovirus-associated. Presence/absence analyses assumed roughly uniform sequencing depth across donors, which may not hold.

To note about this clone: Its cognate antigen is unknown.

Use of 60 Vbeta and 13 Jbeta primers characterized the PCR. Profiling relied on immunoSEQ multiplex PCR, and the TCRdb table lists in-frame clones only, not all of them. The sample consists of over 140,000 clones, approximately 80% of them appearing once. CDR1 is SEHNR and CDR2 is FQNEAQ in the germline V gene (reference sequence). Trimming cost V 4 bases and J 3 bases; bases outside gene matches: 10. This CDR3 has 16 amino acids. The chain joins TRBV7-9 to TRBJ2-7, with 9 bases identical to TRBD1. The sequencing input was PBMCs. This TCR came from a man in his forties or fifties in good health and CMV-seronegative. CDR3 sequence: CASSSGRDRAYYEQYF. Here the CDR3 DNA reads TGTGCCAGCAGCTCGGGACGGGACAGGGCCTACTACGAGCAGTACTTC.